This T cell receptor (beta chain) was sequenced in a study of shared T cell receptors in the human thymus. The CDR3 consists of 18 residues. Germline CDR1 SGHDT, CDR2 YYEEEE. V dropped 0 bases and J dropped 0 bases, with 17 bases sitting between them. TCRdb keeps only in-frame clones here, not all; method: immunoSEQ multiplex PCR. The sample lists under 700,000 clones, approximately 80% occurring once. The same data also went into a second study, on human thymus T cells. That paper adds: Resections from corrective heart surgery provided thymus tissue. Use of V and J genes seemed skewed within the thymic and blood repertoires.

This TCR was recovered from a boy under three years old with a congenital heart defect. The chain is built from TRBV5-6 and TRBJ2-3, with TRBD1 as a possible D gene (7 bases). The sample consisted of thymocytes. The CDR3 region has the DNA TGTGCCAGCAGCTTGGACAGGGGCGGCGGGAAGAGCACAGATACGCAGTATTTT. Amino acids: CASSLDRGGGKSTDTQYF.